Detailed here is one TCR beta chain. Its antigen remains undetermined. No base quality values were provided; no much bigger clone lies one nucleotide off. CD8 naive samples were obtained by positive selection for CCR7 among CD45RO-negative cells, yielding a CD45RA+CCR7+ population from which TemRA cells were excluded. Donors were healthy HIV-negative adults with no recently reported acute infections or vaccinations. Every donor was a Caucasian adult residing in Nashville, Tennessee, USA. Blood was collected by leukapheresis, and PBMCs were isolated by Ficoll-Histopaque density gradient centrifugation and then cryopreserved in liquid nitrogen vapor phase. Purity and quantity of every magnetically sorted T cell population were checked by analytical flow cytometry. Each sorted fraction had its genomic DNA isolated and then quantified by UV absorbance on a Nanodrop 2000c. The data belong to a study of shared clonotypes between healthy human individuals (dated by TCRdb to the early 2020s). With regard to the full study: The cohort comprised a couple of women and a few men aged 18 to 49 years. For each donor, CD4 naive and CD4 memory were each run on three plates, CD8 naive on two plates, and CD8 memory on one plate. To estimate repertoire size and how much clonotype sharing occurs between individuals, the study deeply sequenced the blood TCR repertoires of several healthy adults. To increase sequencing depth and limit assay-specific biases, TCR repertoire library preparation and sequencing were carried out by different laboratories using diverse techniques. Each donor's leukapheresis produced roughly between roughly 0.94 and 9.5 billion PBMCs.

General study outcomes and caveats: When a few donors were compared, the shared fraction of clonotypes was about 5% for naive CD4, 3% to 4% for naive CD8, 2% to 2.5% for memory CD4, and under 0.5% for memory CD8. Only blood was sampled, and tissue TCR repertoires likely differ from those in blood. Estimated clonotype richness was generally larger for naive than for memory subsets. Compared with non-shared clonotypes, clonotypes shared by all four sorted-subset donors had higher generation probabilities. Pairwise subsampling led to the expectation that sequencing depth would affect the degree of clonotype sharing among donors. Because the study included only a small number of donors, the genetic and exposure-history diversity represented was limited. Incomplete sequencing was indicated by rarefaction of sorted-subset datasets, despite the large sequencing depth.

Using the deep immunoSEQ assay, TCR CDR3 regions were amplified from genomic DNA by multiplex PCR. Extracted genomic DNA from each cell subset was distributed evenly across all wells of several immunoSEQ 96-well plates, and each plate was treated as a replicate. For sorted subsets, each replicate PCR was loaded with around 200 ng genomic DNA, equivalent to roughly 30,000 T cell genomes. Purified libraries were quantified with a Qubit 3.0 fluorometer, sized on a Bioanalyzer 2100, and re-quantified with the KAPA Library Quantification kit. A separate single-read 150-cycle Illumina NextSeq 550 flow cell was used to sequence each immunoSEQ 96-well plate. In the authors' own workflow: Because the immunoSEQ output included only junctional sequences and no quality scores, the filtering could not be the same as the filtering used for full-length reads. To assign V/J genes and CDR3, sequences were annotated using PyIR, a Python wrapper for IgBLAST v1.9, with IMGT germline references. Reads with weak V/J assignments (E-value above 1e-6), missing CDR3, stop codons, out-of-frame junctions, or ambiguous translated residues were removed. A V3J clonotype was defined by an identical inferred V gene, J gene, and CDR3 amino acid sequence. Percentage overlap between repertoires was computed as shared unique clonotypes divided by the size of the smaller repertoire. RTK rarefaction, the Chao1 estimator, and Recon v2.1 estimates of unobserved clonotypes were used to assess repertoire richness. OLGA was used to compute generation probabilities for all TCRbeta clonotypes that the gDNA method yielded from four donors. Imported from immuneACCESS, the table was reduced by TCRdb to in-frame sequences with V and J called. These copies leave out some clones; in studies compared against another copy, an unresolved V gene accounts for under half, and the cause of the remainder is not known. The V and J calls and clone size come from that table; D and trimming were worked out from the DNA. This sample comprises about 2.2 million clones, 90% to 95% of them detected only once. The top ten clonotypes cover under 2% of the sample.

The CDR3 holds 15 amino acids from the cysteine to the phenylalanine. The CDR3 DNA has 45 bases and is translated from base 1. CDR1 and CDR2, per the germline V gene (reference sequence), are SEHNR and FQNEAQ. V ends up 4 bases short and J 3 bases short, with an unmatched junction base count of 7. This receptor was obtained from a man between 18 and 35 years old in good health. Some clones in this sample may be carry-over from other donors' samples. In this chain, TRBV7-9 is recombined with TRBJ2-7, with TRBD2 matching 9 junction bases. The sequencing input was naive CD8+ T cells from PBMCs. The cell subset or site label corresponds to: CD45RA+CCR7+. The CDR3 region reads CASSSIIAGVYEQYF. The DNA is as follows: TGTGCCAGCAGCTCAATTATAGCGGGAGTCTACGAGCAGTACTTC.